This TCR beta chain appears in the sequencing data of a study of blood T cell repertoires in COVID-19 (TCRdb year 2020). Looking at the study overall: The collaborator samples originated in the United States, Italy and Spain and spanned the acute and convalescent phases of COVID-19. The samples were drawn from the first 160 participants of the ongoing ImmuneRACE study and from 1,254 subjects provided by 6 global collaborators. The material from the prospective study consisted of cDNA or gDNA derived from T cells, B-cell-depleted T cells, or PBMCs. A freely available public database, intended as a resource for researchers studying the immune response to SARS-CoV-2, is where the repertoires were released. Deeply sampled blood TCRbeta repertoires from subjects exposed to, actively infected with, or recovered from COVID-19 were included in the dataset. Where available, HLA class I and class II types were taken from metadata supplied by the sample provider and were not determined by assay-based typing. Nearly every sample came with metadata listing a de-identified subject ID, COVID-19 status, age in years and sex.

To note about this clone: What antigen it recognizes has not been identified. No base-level quality is on record; no much larger clone is a single base apart.

Overall results and qualifications from the work: How much clinical and demographic metadata was included differed by source and by participant, and the metadata was provided uncurated.

TCRbeta CDR3 regions were amplified from genomic DNA using the immunoSEQ Assay, a bias-controlled multiplex PCR. Per the source publication's procedure: The number of nucleated cells in each sample was estimated from the amplification of reference gene primers within the assay. To quantify the absolute abundance of each unique TCRbeta CDR3 rearrangement, sequence reads were collapsed and filtered. Productive Simpson clonality was computed per sample as the square root of Simpson's diversity index over productive rearrangements. Held by TCRdb, this immuneACCESS table contains in-frame sequences only and omits some clones. Under half of the omission traces to an unresolved V gene where checked; the cause of the rest is unknown. That table is the source of V, J and clone size, and D and trimming were worked out from the DNA. In this sample the table shows 310,000 or so clones, roughly 86% of which occur a single time. The ten largest account for 1.5% to 2% of the sample.

V is cut by 4 bases and J by 7 bases, and the space between the germline ends is 11 bases. CDR1 and CDR2 (SNHLY, FYNNEI) derive from the germline V gene. CDR3 length: 13 amino acids, cysteine to phenylalanine. Of all the DNA, just the CDR3 is kept, 39 bases in frame from base 1. Collaborating institutions collected whole blood in K2EDTA tubes following their own protocols. Collaborator samples were shipped for TCRbeta analysis as frozen whole blood, isolated PBMCs, or DNA extracted from either sample type. The chain was built from TRBV2 and TRBJ2-1; TRBD2 is possibly the D segment (7 matching bases). This sequence originates from a woman aged 45-60 years with acute or convalescent COVID-19. What was sequenced was peripheral blood. CDR3 reads: CASSAEGGNEQFF. The sequenced DNA is TGTGCCAGCAGTGCCGAGGGGGGGAATGAGCAGTTCTTC.